In this sample, the clone carrying this T cell receptor (beta chain) turned up many times. Its specificity is not known. These data are taken from a study of T cells in Graves' hyperthyroidism and ophthalmopathy. Germline V gene lookup returns CDR1 LGHNA and CDR2 YNFKEQ. Trimming shortened V by 4 bases and J by 0 bases, and 7 bases separated the two germline ends. The CDR3 loop spans 15 amino acids. Broader study findings: Researchers report that a 13 V-J model separated ophthalmopathy from stable hyperthyroidism.

Subjects aged 18 to 65 presented with newly diagnosed hyperthyroidism of less than 2 months' duration. RNA transcripts provided the source from which TCR beta CDR3 regions were amplified. A set of HTBI primers served as the primers for a first-round RT-PCR of the TCR CDR3. MiXCR was run by TCRdb on the multiplex PCR reads, yielding one entry per CDR3 protein. Here the sample spans 450,000 to 700,000 distinct CDR3 sequences, under 60% being singletons. Input material: peripheral blood or thyroid tissue (not recorded which). The TCR comes from a woman aged 18-29 years with Graves' hyperthyroidism. V and J are TRBV4-2 and TRBJ2-6; D unclear. The CDR3 coding sequence is TGTGCCAGCAGCCGCGAAAGCTCTGGGGCCAACGTCCTGACTTTC. It encodes CASSRESSGANVLTF.